The T cell receptor beta chain described here comes from a study of blood T cell repertoires in COVID-19 (dated by TCRdb to the early 2020s). For context, the study as a whole: Samples covering the acute and convalescent phases of COVID-19 were provided by collaborators in the United States, Italy and Spain. The material from the prospective study consisted of cDNA or gDNA derived from T cells, B-cell-depleted T cells, or PBMCs. The dataset comprised deeply sampled blood TCRbeta repertoires from subjects exposed to, actively infected with, or recovered from COVID-19. The repertoires were released in a freely available public database intended as a resource for research on the immune response to SARS-CoV-2. The samples were drawn from the first 160 participants of the ongoing ImmuneRACE study and from over 950 subjects provided by 6 global collaborators. A de-identified subject ID, COVID-19 status, age in years and sex were almost always included in the sample metadata. Where HLA class I and class II types were available, the types were taken from metadata supplied by the sample provider, not from assay-based typing.

TCRbeta CDR3 regions were amplified from genomic DNA using the immunoSEQ Assay, a bias-controlled multiplex PCR. The paper's data handling went like this. Nucleated cell counts per sample were estimated from amplification of reference gene primers within the assay. To quantify the absolute abundance of each unique TCRbeta CDR3 rearrangement, sequence reads were collapsed and filtered. For each sample, productive Simpson clonality was calculated by taking the square root of Simpson's diversity index across productive rearrangements. TCRdb re-hosts the immuneACCESS table, in-frame sequences only. Its copies lack some clones; in the studies checked, an unresolved V gene accounts for under half of them, and the cause for the rest is not known. That table furnishes V, J and clone size, whereas the DNA furnished D and trimming. This sample is represented by fewer than 400,000 clones; approximately 86% of them were singletons. The top ten clones comprise 2.5% to 3.5% of the sample.

Broad study findings and their caveats: How much clinical and demographic metadata was included differed by source and by participant, and the metadata was provided uncurated.

CDR3 length: 15 amino acids, cysteine to phenylalanine. The entry retains the CDR3 DNA only, 45 bases that are in frame from base 1. As encoded in the germline V gene, CDR1 is SGHTA while CDR2 is FQGNSA. Trimmed from V: 5 bases; trimmed from J: 10 bases; junction bases lacking a gene match: 16. Worth noting for this clone: The clone's antigen remains unknown. No quality values exist for individual bases; no much larger clone is one base distant.

Each collaborating institution followed its own protocols to collect whole blood in K2EDTA tubes. For TCRbeta analysis, collaborator samples were shipped as frozen whole blood, as isolated PBMCs, or as DNA extracted from either sample type. Sequenced material: peripheral blood. This clonotype was obtained from a human donor in a cohort sampled during active COVID-19. The V gene is TRBV7-2 and the J gene is TRBJ1-2; TRBD1 aligns with 7 central bases. The CDR3 corresponds to CASSITGTASLAYTF. The sequence in DNA is TGTGCCAGCAGCATTACCGGGACAGCCTCCTTAGCCTACACCTTC.